This T cell receptor (beta chain) was documented in a study of OX40 agonist ivuxolimab in advanced cancers. Study as a whole: Therapy given before enrollment (anti-PD-1, anti-PD-L1 or anti-CTLA-4) was allowed, and under 45% had some. There were three patients with partial responses, one having hepatocellular carcinoma and two cutaneous melanoma.

With 1 base removed from V and 4 bases from J, the gap between germline ends came to 11 bases. This CDR3 has 15 amino acids. Germline assignment: CDR1 SGHAT and CDR2 FQNNGV. Autoimmune disease history or systemic immunosuppression led to patients being barred. Using immunoSEQ multiplex PCR, the repertoire was profiled, and TCRdb retains in-frame clones only, with some absent. The data show fewer than 200,000 clones, under 95% seen once. Sequenced material: CD4+ or CD8+ T cells sorted from blood, taken in a trial of the OX40 agonist ivuxolimab. The chain is built from TRBV11-2 and TRBJ2-1; perhaps TRBD2 as D (5 bases). The TCR originated in an adult with an advanced solid tumor such as melanoma, head and neck, liver or kidney cancer. DNA of the CDR3: TGTGCCAGCAGCTTAGTCTATGGAGGTTACAATGAGCAGTTCTTC. Amino acids: CASSLVYGGYNEQFF.